This section outlines one T cell receptor (beta chain) sequence together with its context. Its cognate antigen is unknown. This sample was taken from a study of T cell responses to AZD1222 COVID-19 vaccine. Germline V gives CDR1 KGHDR, CDR2 SFDVKD. This CDR3 comprises 13 residues. V was trimmed by 6 bases and J by 4 bases, leaving 11 bases between them. The study, taken as a whole, reports: Among vaccine-associated CD4 TCRs, coverage spanned spike, with dominance at 160-218 and 743-854. There were mostly white British donors and more females than males, and clonal diversity was possibly underestimated.

TCRdb keeps only in-frame clones here, not all; method: immunoSEQ multiplex PCR. The sample has 100,000 to 150,000 clones, roughly 90% seen once. The V and J genes are TRBV24-1 and TRBJ1-2; a weak D match, TRBD1 (5 bases). This TCR was sampled from an adult who received the AZD1222 COVID-19 vaccine. Sequencing used peripheral blood, obtained 28 days after the second AZD1222 dose. The CDR3 protein is CATSRGYGYGYTF. CDR3 sequence (DNA): TGTGCCACCAGTCGGGGGTACGGCTATGGCTACACCTTC.